The 16 T cell receptor beta chains in this list originate from one sample, sequenced in a study of cytomegalovirus exposure and HLA in healthy donors. The PCR used 60 Vbeta and 13 Jbeta primers. The data were produced by immunoSEQ multiplex PCR, yet TCRdb's version contains in-frame clones alone and is incomplete. Found here are around 200,000 clones, approximately 78% of them singletons; the top ten hold less than 3.5%. The material sequenced was PBMCs. These receptors all stem from a woman between 35 and 50 years old in good health and CMV-seronegative.

The rearrangement joins TRBV6-6 to TRBJ1-2; 7 nucleotides line up with TRBD1. Germline CDR1 and CDR2: MNHNY and SVGAGI (reference sequence). This CDR3 contains 14 residues. J gave up 1 base and V 7 bases, and 6 bases lay outside the gene matches. The CDR3 reads CASTQGDFNYGYTF. The CDR3 coding sequence is TGTGCCAGCACCCAGGGGGACTTTAACTATGGCTACACCTTC.

This clone was counted a single time. V and J are TRBV9 and TRBJ2-7; TRBD2 agrees at 9 bases. J was trimmed by 7 bases and V by 2 bases; bases with no gene match: 4. The CDR3 has 13 amino acids. Per the germline V gene, CDR1 is SGDLS and CDR2 is YYNGEE. The CDR3 coding sequence is TGTGCCAGCAGCGTTCTAGCGGGAAGTGAGCAGTACTTC. It codes for CASSVLAGSEQYF.

This clone was seen once. This rearrangement joins TRBV5-4 to TRBJ1-2, with 11 bases aligning to TRBD1. Germline-derived CDR1 and CDR2 are SGHNT and YYREEE (reference sequence). The CDR3 runs to 15 residues. V lost 0 bases, J lost 7 bases, and 5 bases stayed unmatched. DNA of the CDR3: TGTGCCAGCAGCTTGGGGGGACAGGGGGGACGTGGCTACACCTTC. Protein: CASSLGGQGGRGYTF.

The gene calls are TRBV18 and TRBJ2-5; the match to TRBD2 covers 7 bases. This CDR3 spans 15 amino acids. The germline V gene has CDR1 KGHSH and CDR2 LQKENI. V shed 5 bases, J shed 5 bases, and the junction held 11 bases outside the gene matches. CDR3 in DNA: TGTGCCAGCTCAACCCCAGGACGGCGGGGGGAGACCCAGTACTTC. This sequence encodes CASSTPGRRGETQYF. Supplemented by reference TRBV18 and TRBJ2-5, the full variable domain reads NAGVMQNPRHLVRRRGQEARLRCSPMKGHSHVYWYRQLPEEGLKFMVYLQKENIIDESGMPKERFSAEFPKEGPSILRIQQVVRGDSAAYFCASSTPGRRGETQYFGPGTRLLVL.

The CDR3: CASSSTGQGAYEQYF. The DNA of the CDR3 is TGCGCCAGCAGCTCGACTGGACAGGGTGCTTACGAGCAGTACTTC. The chain carries TRBV5-1 and TRBJ2-5, with 8 bases matching TRBD1. The J call may not be correct, given that the DNA end is closer to TRBJ2-7. Germline CDR1 reads SGHRS; CDR2 reads YFSETQ. This CDR3 is built from 15 residues.

V and J are TRBV5-1 and TRBJ2-5; no firm D call. V was clipped by 1 base and J by 2 bases, with 3 bases between them. The CDR3 contains 12 residues. Germline V CDR1 and CDR2: SGHRS, YFSETQ. The CDR3 region is CASSLSQETQYF. The CDR3 DNA reads as TGCGCCAGCAGCTTGTCGCAAGAGACCCAGTACTTC.

The chain recombines TRBV29-1 with TRBJ2-1, with 8 positions matching TRBD1. The CDR3 consists of 14 residues. V trimming: 4 bases; J trimming: 9 bases; junction bases outside the gene matches: 11. Germline V gives CDR1 SQVTM, CDR2 ANQGSEA. In DNA form, the CDR3 reads TGCAGCGTTGCGGCAATGGACAGGGCACGTGAGCAGTTCTTC. Translating it yields CSVAAMDRAREQFF.

The chain carries TRBV5-1 and TRBJ1-1; no firm D call. The CDR3 contains 14 residues. V was cut by 1 base and J by 5 bases, with 12 bases left in between. Germline assignment: CDR1 SGHRS and CDR2 YFSETQ. CDR3 sequence: CASSLSGLQTEAFF. As DNA, the CDR3 is TGCGCCAGCAGCTTGTCCGGCCTACAGACTGAAGCTTTCTTT.

This sequence joins TRBV19 and TRBJ1-5, with TRBD1 matching over 7 bases. The V segment lost 5 bases and the J segment 0 bases; nucleotides outside the gene matches: 4. The CDR3 is 15 residues long. Germline CDR1 reads LNHDA; CDR2 reads SQIVND (reference sequence). The CDR3 sequence is CASSFGTDSNQPQHF. The CDR3 region has the DNA TGTGCCAGTAGTTTCGGGACAGATAGCAATCAGCCCCAGCATTTT.

The rearrangement joins TRBV7-9 to TRBJ2-7, with D tentatively TRBD2 (6 bases). CDR1 is SEHNR, CDR2 FQNEAQ, per germline (reference sequence). The CDR3 sequence is 14 residues long. V gave up 5 bases and J gave up 3 bases, with 14 bases separating them. CDR3 nucleotides: TGTGCCAGCAGCGGGGGAGGACCCCACTACGAGCAGTACTTC. Protein sequence: CASSGGGPHYEQYF.

In its sample, this clone was seen a few times. The J gene is TRBJ1-1, the V gene TRBV5-1; a weak D match, TRBD1 (5 bases). The V and J ends lost 1 base and 1 base respectively, with 8 bases between them. Germline CDR1 reads SGHRS; CDR2 reads YFSETQ. This CDR3 comprises 14 residues. The CDR3 DNA sequence: TGCGCCAGCAGCTTGCAACAGGCGAACACTGAAGCTTTCTTT. Its translation is CASSLQQANTEAFF.

The V call is TRBV23-1, the J call TRBJ2-7; 8 bases map to TRBD2. TRBV23-1 is an ORF, and what it does is uncertain. The length of the CDR3 is 13 residues. V lost 4 bases and J lost 5; bases outside the gene matches: 4. The CDR3 DNA follows: TGCGCCAGCAGTCCCCGAGCGGGGGACGAGCAGTACTTC. Amino acids: CASSPRAGDEQYF.

The chain has TRBV9 and TRBJ1-2, with 7 nucleotides matching TRBD1. This CDR3 has 15 residues. Trimming at V came to 0 bases and at J to 4 bases, leaving 6 bases not matched to a gene. Germline assignment: CDR1 SGDLS and CDR2 YYNGEE. The CDR3 sequence is CASSVEGQPFYGYTF. In DNA, the CDR3 is TGTGCCAGCAGCGTAGAGGGACAGCCCTTCTATGGCTACACCTTC.

The chain joins TRBV5-6 to TRBJ1-4; 7 bases are shared with TRBD1. Germline CDR1 SGHDT, CDR2 YYEEEE. V was pared by 3 bases and J by 4 bases, with 3 bases of the junction left unmatched. CDR3 size: 14 residues. The CDR3 bases are TGTGCCAGCAGCTCGGGACAGAATAATGAAAAACTGTTTTTT. Translated: CASSSGQNNEKLFF.

This chain joins TRBV5-1 and TRBJ2-1; TRBD2 matches 7 bases. V lost 0 bases, J lost 4 bases, and 7 bases stayed unmatched. Germline V gene lookup returns CDR1 SGHRS and CDR2 YFSETQ. The CDR3 is 16 residues long. Written as DNA, the CDR3 is TGCGCCAGCAGCTTGGAACCGACTAGCACATACAATGAGCAGTTCTTC. It translates to CASSLEPTSTYNEQFF. Full variable domain (missing parts from reference TRBV5-1 and TRBJ2-1): KAGVTQTPRYLIKTRGQQVTLSCSPISGHRSVSWYQQTPGQGLQFLFEYFSETQRNKGNFPGRFSGRQFSNSRSEMNVSTLELGDSALYLCASSLEPTSTYNEQFFGPGTRLTVL.

Points on this clone: Relative to the germline gene, one junction end is altered; a read error may explain this. This chain joins TRBV27 and TRBJ1-1; D unresolved. From germline, CDR1 is MNHEY and CDR2 SMNVEV (reference sequence). The length of the CDR3 is 15 residues. The CDR3 DNA reads as TGTGCCAGCAGTCTATCGGGAGGTATGAACACTGAAGCTTTCTTT. It encodes CASSLSGGMNTEAFF.